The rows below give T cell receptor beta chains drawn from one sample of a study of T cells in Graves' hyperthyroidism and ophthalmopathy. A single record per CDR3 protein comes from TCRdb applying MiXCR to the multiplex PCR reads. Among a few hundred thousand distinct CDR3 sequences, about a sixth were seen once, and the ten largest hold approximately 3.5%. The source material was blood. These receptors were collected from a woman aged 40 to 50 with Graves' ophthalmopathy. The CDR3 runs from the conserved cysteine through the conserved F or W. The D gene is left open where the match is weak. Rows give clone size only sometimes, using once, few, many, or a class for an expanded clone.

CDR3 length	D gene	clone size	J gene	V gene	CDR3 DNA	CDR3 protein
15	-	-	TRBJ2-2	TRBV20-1	TGCAGTGCTAGAGAAGTAAGGCAACGCGACGGGGAGCTGTTTTTT	CSAREVRQRDGELFF
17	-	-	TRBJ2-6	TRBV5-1	TGCGCCAGCAGCTTGGTCCCAGGGGTTTCTGGGGCCAACGTCCTGACTTTC	CASSLVPGVSGANVLTF
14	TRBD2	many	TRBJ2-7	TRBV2	TGTGCCAGCACGGGGGGGAGGGCCCGGTACGAGCAGTACTTC	CASTGGRARYEQYF
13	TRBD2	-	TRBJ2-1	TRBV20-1	TGCAGTGCTAGAGCGGCTAGCGGAAATGAGCAGTTCTTC	CSARAASGNEQFF
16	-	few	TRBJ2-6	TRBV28	TGTGCCAGCCCCCCTGTGTCGGGCCCTGGGGCCAACGTCCTGACTTTC	CASPPVSGPGANVLTF
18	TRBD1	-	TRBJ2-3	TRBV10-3	TGTGCCATCAGTGAGGGACGATTGGGACAGGGGATTACAGATACGCAGTATTTT	CAISEGRLGQGITDTQYF
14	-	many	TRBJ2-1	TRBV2	TGTGCCAGCATCAGGTCGAAGGGGGGCAATGAGCAGTTCTTC	CASIRSKGGNEQFF
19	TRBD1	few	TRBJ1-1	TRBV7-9	TGTGCCAGCAGCTCACGGATCCCGGGACAGGGAAGAGTAGGCACTGAAGCTTTCTTT	CASSSRIPGQGRVGTEAFF
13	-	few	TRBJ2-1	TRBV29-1	TGCAGCGTTACCGGACAGACCTACAATGAGCAGTTCTTC	CSVTGQTYNEQFF
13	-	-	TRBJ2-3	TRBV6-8	TGTGCCACCCAGGGGACTTCCACAGATACGCAGTATTTT	CATQGTSTDTQYF
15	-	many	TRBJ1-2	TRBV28	TGTGCCAGCTACCTCGGGGGAAGTCGATTGTATGGCTACACCTTC	CASYLGGSRLYGYTF
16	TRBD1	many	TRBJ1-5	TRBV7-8	TGTGCCAGCAGCTCAAACAGACAGGGCGAGAATCAGCCCCAGCATTTT	CASSSNRQGENQPQHF
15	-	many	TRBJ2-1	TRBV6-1	TGTGCCAGCAGTGACCCAGCGGGTTCCTACAATGAGCAGTTCTTC	CASSDPAGSYNEQFF
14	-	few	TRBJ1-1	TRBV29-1	TGCAGCGCTATCGGGTCCCCGGGAGGAACTGAAGCTTTCTTT	CSAIGSPGGTEAFF
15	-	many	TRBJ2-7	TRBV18	TGTGCCAGCTCACCACCAGGGCCTAAGTCCTACGAGCAGTACTTC	CASSPPGPKSYEQYF
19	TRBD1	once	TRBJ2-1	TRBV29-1	TGCAGCGTTGATAACCTAAAGAACAGGGGTTCGAGCTCCTACAATGAGCAGTTCTTC	CSVDNLKNRGSSSYNEQFF